This is a list of T cell receptor beta chains from one sample in a study of blood T cell repertoires in COVID-19. Data came from immunoSEQ multiplex PCR; TCRdb stores just in-frame clones and leaves some out. The sample lists 150,000 or so clones, roughly 87% occurring once. The sample consisted of PBMCs or T cells enriched from blood (not recorded which). Receptors originate from a woman in her thirties or forties who had been exposed to COVID-19. CDR3s include the opening cysteine and the closing phenylalanine or tryptophan. The D gene is left open where the match is weak. The listing skips clone size in some rows; elsewhere it reads once, few, many or a size class.

>TRBJ1-2|13|TRBV6-1|-|-
TGTGCCAGCAGTGAACGGACAGCTAACGGCTACACCTTC
CASSERTANGYTF
>TRBJ2-2|15|TRBV7-8|-|TRBD1
TGTGCCAGCAGCCAGCTCGGACAGGAGGCCGGGGAGCTGTTTTTT
CASSQLGQEAGELFF
>TRBJ1-3|15|TRBV7-2|-|-
TGTGCCAGCAGCTCGTCGGGAGGTGTCGGAAACACCATATATTTT
CASSSSGGVGNTIYF
>TRBJ2-7|15|TRBV11-2|-|TRBD2
TGTGCCAGCAGCTTAGAGGGACTAGAAGTTTACGAGCAGTACTTC
CASSLEGLEVYEQYF
>TRBJ1-2|15|TRBV9|-|TRBD1
TGTGCCAGCAGCGGAATACGACAGGGGAACTATGGCTACACCTTC
CASSGIRQGNYGYTF
>TRBJ1-2|12|TRBV28|-|-
TGTGCCAGCAATAGACAGCATTATGGCTACACCTTC
CASNRQHYGYTF
>TRBJ1-3|16|TRBV19|few|-
TGTGCCAGTACCCGCGGACAGCTGATCTCTGGAAACACCATATATTTT
CASTRGQLISGNTIYF
>TRBJ2-7|16|TRBV3-1/TRBV3-2|-|TRBD1
TGTGCCAGCAGCCGAGACAGGGGGCCGTTCGCCTACGAGCAGTACTTC
CASSRDRGPFAYEQYF
>TRBJ1-2|12|TRBV24-1|once|-
TGTGCCACCAGTGACGCAGGGTTTGGCTACACCTTC
CATSDAGFGYTF
>TRBJ2-2|17|TRBV5-8|-|TRBD2
TGTGCCAGCAGCTTGGAAGCGGGAGGGCCGGGAACCGGGGAGCTGTTTTTT
CASSLEAGGPGTGELFF
>TRBJ1-4|12|TRBV25-1|-|-
TGTGCCAGCAGGGGGGGGAATGAAAAACTGTTTTTT
CASRGGNEKLFF
>TRBJ2-2|14|TRBV5-6|-|-
TGTGCCAGCAGCTTAGGACTGAACACCGGGGAGCTGTTTTTT
CASSLGLNTGELFF
>TRBJ2-7|13|TRBV7-2|once|-
TGTGCCAGCAGCCCTGACACGTCGTACGAGCAGTACTTC
CASSPDTSYEQYF
>TRBJ2-2|14|TRBV7-9|-|-
TGTGCCAGCAGCTTAGGAGGGAACACCGGGGAGCTGTTTTTT
CASSLGGNTGELFF
>TRBJ1-1|16|TRBV5-1|-|TRBD1
TGCGCCAGCAGCCGGATAAAGACAGGGATGAACACTGAAGCTTTCTTT
CASSRIKTGMNTEAFF
>TRBJ1-1|12|TRBV6-5|-|TRBD1
TGTGCCAGCAGCATCGGGACAGGGCCGGCTTTCTTT
CASSIGTGPAFF
>TRBJ2-3|16|TRBV6-4|-|-
TGTGCCAGCAGTGATTGGGAGACGAGTAGCACAGATACGCAGTATTTT
CASSDWETSSTDTQYF
>TRBJ1-5|15|TRBV19|-|TRBD1
TGTGCCAGTAGTACCTTGACAGGGGGCCGACAGCCCCAGCATTTT
CASSTLTGGRQPQHF
>TRBJ2-7|18|TRBV4-1|-|TRBD2
TGCGCCAGCAGCCAAGATAGGACTAGCGGGGGGCCGTGGAACGAGCAGTACTTC
CASSQDRTSGGPWNEQYF
>TRBJ1-1|13|TRBV5-4|-|TRBD1
TGTGCCAGCAGTCGGGACAGGGAGGTTGAAGCTTTCTTT
CASSRDREVEAFF
>TRBJ2-1|13|TRBV12-3/TRBV12-4|-|-
TGTGCCAGCAGTCCTCTGGGGCCGAAGGAGCAGTTCTTC
CASSPLGPKEQFF
>TRBJ1-2|14|TRBV6-5|-|-
TGTGCCAGCAGCTCCCCTACCCGTAACTATGGCTACACCTTC
CASSSPTRNYGYTF
>TRBJ2-1|17|TRBV27|-|TRBD2
TGTGCCAGCAGTTTATCGATGAGCGGGAGCCCCTACAATGAGCAGTTCTTC
CASSLSMSGSPYNEQFF
>TRBJ1-2|13|TRBV27|few|-
TGTGCCAGCAGTTTGGTCAGGAACAGGGGCTACACCTTC
CASSLVRNRGYTF
>TRBJ1-5|13|TRBV28|-|-
TGTGCCAGCAGTTTTTCTCCGCGGCAGCCCCAGCATTTT
CASSFSPRQPQHF
>TRBJ1-1|15|TRBV9|-|-
TGTGCCAGCAGCGTCGGAGGACGTTCCAACACTGAAGCTTTCTTT
CASSVGGRSNTEAFF
>TRBJ2-4|11|TRBV19|-|TRBD1
TGTGCCAGGGAGACAGGGTTCATTCAGTACTTC
CARETGFIQYF
>TRBJ1-1|15|TRBV9|-|TRBD1
TGTGCCAGCAGCCGGGACAGGGAGAGGGGGGCTGAAGCTTTCTTT
CASSRDRERGAEAFF
>TRBJ2-3|17|TRBV11-3|-|TRBD2
TGTGCCAGCAGCCTCGGTACTAGCGGGGGGGCCACAGATACGCAGTATTTT
CASSLGTSGGATDTQYF
>TRBJ2-7|15|TRBV7-8|-|TRBD2
TGTGCCAGCAGCTTTGGGGCGGGAGACGCTGCCGAGCAGTACTTC
CASSFGAGDAAEQYF
>TRBJ2-3|14|TRBV7-2|-|TRBD2
TGTGCCAGCAGCTTAGGACTAGCCACAGATACGCAGTATTTT
CASSLGLATDTQYF
>TRBJ2-1|14|TRBV7-2|-|-
TGTGCCAGCAGCTTTCCCGGTAGTATCAATGAGCAGTTCTTC
CASSFPGSINEQFF
>TRBJ2-7|16|TRBV4-1|-|TRBD1
TGCGCCAGCAGCTTCACGCCGGGACAGGGGGGCGACGAGCAGTACTTC
CASSFTPGQGGDEQYF
>TRBJ2-6|18|TRBV4-3|-|TRBD1
TGCGCCAGCAGCCAAGAACCCCCCGACAGGGCTGGGGCCAACGTCCTGACTTTC
CASSQEPPDRAGANVLTF
>TRBJ1-2|15|TRBV28|once|TRBD1
TGTGCCAGCAGGCCAAGGACAGGGGGACACTATGGCTACACCTTC
CASRPRTGGHYGYTF
>TRBJ1-1|14|TRBV6-5|-|TRBD1
TGTGCCAGCATTCGGCGGACAGGGAACACTGAAGCTTTCTTT
CASIRRTGNTEAFF
>TRBJ2-5|15|TRBV3-1/TRBV3-2|-|TRBD2
TGTGCCAGCAGCCGGTACCGGGGGGGGAAAGAGACCCAGTACTTC
CASSRYRGGKETQYF
>TRBJ2-1|15|TRBV6-5|-|-
TGTGCCAGCAGTTACTCGATCGGGGGACACAATGAGCAGTTCTTC
CASSYSIGGHNEQFF
>TRBJ1-2|15|TRBV28|-|-
TGTGCCAGCAGTCCCTATGGAGGGCCTAACTATGGCTACACCTTC
CASSPYGGPNYGYTF
>TRBJ1-4|17|TRBV27|-|TRBD1
TGTGCCAGCGGACGTCCCGGGACAGGGGGTACTAATGAAAAACTGTTTTTT
CASGRPGTGGTNEKLFF
>TRBJ2-1|13|TRBV12-5|once|-
TGTGCTAGTGGTTTGGGACTAGACGACCGGCAGTTCTTC
CASGLGLDDRQFF
>TRBJ1-5|16|TRBV6-5|-|-
TGTGCCAGCAGTTACTCGCGCAGGGGAATCAATCAGCCCCAGCATTTT
CASSYSRRGINQPQHF
>TRBJ1-2|16|TRBV12-5|-|TRBD1
TGTGCCCCTACCTATTGCACCGGGACAGGGGTTTATGGCTACACCTTC
CAPTYCTGTGVYGYTF
>TRBJ1-5|15|TRBV19|-|-
TGTGCCAGTAGTGAACAGGGTAGCAACAATCAGCCCCAGCATTTT
CASSEQGSNNQPQHF
>TRBJ1-2|14|TRBV25-1|-|-
TGTGCCAGCAGTTCCAATCTGGACACCTATGGCTACACCTTC
CASSSNLDTYGYTF
>TRBJ2-3|12|TRBV7-9|-|-
TGTGCCAGCAGCCCCCTAGTTGATACGCAGTATTTT
CASSPLVDTQYF
>TRBJ2-1|17|TRBV7-3|-|TRBD1
TGTGCCAGCAGCTTACGCCCACAGGGGGTCGTAAGGAGTGAGCAGTTCTTC
CASSLRPQGVVRSEQFF
>TRBJ1-5|13|TRBV5-5|-|TRBD1
TGTGCCAGCAGCTTTCAGGGGGATCAGCCCCAGCATTTT
CASSFQGDQPQHF
>TRBJ1-1|15|TRBV4-1|-|TRBD1
TGCGCCAGCAGCCAAGGACAGGGCGCTGACACTGAAGCTTTCTTT
CASSQGQGADTEAFF
>TRBJ2-3|18|TRBV9|-|TRBD2
TGTGCCAGCAGCGTACCCGGGACTAGCGGGAGTGTGAGAGATACGCAGTATTTT
CASSVPGTSGSVRDTQYF
>TRBJ2-1|14|TRBV29-1|-|-
TGCAGCGTATCCACCGGGACACTGTACAATGAGCAGTTCTTC
CSVSTGTLYNEQFF
>TRBJ2-4|21|TRBV4-3|-|TRBD2
TGCGCCAGCAGCCAAGATCCGGTACTAGCGGGAGGGTATGAGGGGCGACACATTCAGTACTTC
CASSQDPVLAGGYEGRHIQYF
>TRBJ2-5|13|TRBV11-3|-|-
TGTGCCAGCAGCTTAGGACTTCAAGAGACCCAGTACTTC
CASSLGLQETQYF
>TRBJ2-1|13|TRBV19|-|-
TGTGCCAGTAGCCTCGGGATTCGCAATGAGCAGTTCTTC
CASSLGIRNEQFF